Sequencing of this T cell receptor beta chain was carried out in a study of T cell responses to AZD1222 COVID-19 vaccine. The table came from immunoSEQ multiplex PCR; TCRdb's copy has only in-frame clones and leaves some out. The table has around 190,000 clones, 85% to 95% seen once; the top ten hold 1.5% to 2%. Trimming cost V 3 bases and J 1 base, with 9 bases left between them. The CDR3 totals 15 residues. CDR1 and CDR2 from the germline V gene are LGHDT and YNNKEL (reference sequence). This clonotype was sampled from an adult who received the AZD1222 COVID-19 vaccine. The input for sequencing was peripheral blood, taken 28 days after the second AZD1222 dose. V usage is TRBV3-1 (or the pseudogene TRBV3-2) and J usage is TRBJ1-4; D ambiguous. CDR3 protein: CASSHPGVTNEKLFF. CDR3 bases: TGTGCCAGCAGCCACCCAGGAGTAACTAATGAAAAACTGTTTTTT.